Listed here are 25 T cell receptor beta chains from one sample, sequenced in a study of brain metastases from non-small cell lung cancer. The table came from immunoSEQ multiplex PCR; TCRdb's copy has only in-frame clones and leaves some out. The sample has some 4,000 clones, approximately 90% seen once. Sequenced material: primary lung tumor tissue. The receptor set was obtained from a donor aged 40 or older with non-small cell lung cancer.

The chain recombines TRBV7-6 with TRBJ1-4, with 7 positions matching TRBD1. This CDR3 has 13 amino acids. With 5 bases clipped from V and 5 bases from J, the junction kept 2 bases outside the gene matches. Germline V gene lookup returns CDR1 SGHVS and CDR2 FNYEAQ. The chain's CDR3 is CASSMDRNEKLFF. The CDR3 DNA reads TGTGCCAGCAGCATGGACAGGAATGAAAAACTGTTTTTT.

Note on this clone: At one of its ends the junction is not consistent with the germline gene, which may arise from a read error. The rearrangement uses TRBV10-3 and TRBJ1-5; the D gene is possibly TRBD1 (6 bases). Germline CDR1 reads ENHRY; CDR2 reads SYGVKD. The length of the CDR3 is 13 residues. CDR3 sequence (DNA): TGTGCCATCAGTGACAGGGGCAATCAGTCCCAGCATTTT. The encoded protein is CAISDRGNQSQHF.

The chain couples TRBV6-5 to TRBJ1-5; no firm D call. CDR3 size: 15 residues. The V gene's germline CDR1 is MNHEY and CDR2 SVGAGI. V dropped 4 bases and J dropped 1 base, with 11 bases sitting between them. The CDR3 DNA reads TGTGCCAGCAGTTTGACGACCGCGAGCAATCAGCCCCAGCATTTT. Protein product: CASSLTTASNQPQHF.

This clone came up once. The CDR3 spells CASSIGQGGTNSPLHF. The CDR3 coding sequence is TGTGCCAGTTCAATCGGACAGGGAGGGACCAATTCACCCCTCCACTTT. This chain connects TRBV18 to TRBJ1-6; 8 bases align to TRBD1. The V and J ends lost 9 bases and 7 bases, in that order; junction bases with no gene match: 14. Germline values: CDR1 KGHSH, CDR2 LQKENI. The CDR3 totals 16 residues.

The V gene is TRBV20-1, the J gene TRBJ1-1; 7 positions agree with TRBD1. The CDR3 runs to 11 residues. V lost 3 bases and J lost 10; bases outside the gene matches: 5. Germline-derived CDR1 and CDR2 are DFQATT and SNEGSKA (reference sequence). This chain's CDR3 is CSARATGRAFF. The CDR3 nucleotides read TGCAGTGCTAGGGCGACAGGGAGAGCTTTCTTT.

The V gene is TRBV7-2, the J gene TRBJ1-2; the D is unclear. V was cut by 2 bases and J by 8 bases, with 15 bases left in between. Per the germline V gene, CDR1 is SGHTA and CDR2 is FQGNSA. CDR3 length equals 14 residues. The CDR3, as DNA: TGTGCCAGCAGCTTAAGAGGGCAGAGGCTCGGCTACACCTTC. Translated, it gives CASSLRGQRLGYTF.

The V gene is TRBV10-3, the J gene TRBJ2-7; weak D call: TRBD1 (6 bases). Trimming pared 6 bases from V and 5 bases from J, leaving 11 bases between. Looked up from germline, CDR1 is ENHRY and CDR2 is SYGVKD. The CDR3 is made up of 12 amino acids. This chain's CDR3 is CAIRRDINEQYF. The CDR3 DNA reads as TGTGCCATCAGGAGGGACATCAACGAGCAGTACTTC.

The rearrangement uses TRBV28 and TRBJ2-1; D tentatively fits TRBD1 or TRBD2 (7 bases each). The germline V and J ends were trimmed by 7 bases and 1 base, with 11 bases remaining between them. The CDR3 is 14 residues long. The V gene's germline CDR1 is MDHEN and CDR2 SYDVKM. In DNA form, the CDR3 reads TGTGCCAGCATCCAGGGGGGGTCCTACAATGAGCAGTTCTTC. Translating it yields CASIQGGSYNEQFF.

The chain recombines TRBV7-2 with TRBJ2-2; possible D gene TRBD1, 6 bases. Germline values: CDR1 SGHTA, CDR2 FQGNSA. CDR3 length: 16 residues. The V and J ends lost 5 bases and 5 bases respectively, with 18 bases between them. Here the CDR3 DNA reads TGTGCCAGCAGCCCTCAGGGGTCATTAGCGACCGGGGAGCTGTTTTTT. Its protein product is CASSPQGSLATGELFF.

The chain carries TRBV9 and TRBJ2-7; 9 positions agree with TRBD1. Germline trimming cut 4 bases from V and 1 base from J; bases unmatched to any gene: 3. CDR1 SGDLS and CDR2 YYNGEE come from the germline V gene. The CDR3 extends over 14 amino acids. The CDR3 bases are TGTGCCAGCAGCCCAGGGACAGGGTCCTACGAGCAGTACTTC. Its translation: CASSPGTGSYEQYF.

This chain uses TRBV9 with TRBJ2-6, with D hard to call. Germline CDR1 and CDR2: SGDLS and YYNGEE. CDR3 size: 19 residues. V lost 0 bases and J 2 bases, leaving 18 bases between the germline ends. CDR3 region: CASSVEGSRAETGANVLTF. DNA of the CDR3: TGTGCCAGCAGCGTAGAGGGCAGCCGGGCTGAGACTGGGGCCAACGTCCTGACTTTC.

The chain combines TRBV2 with TRBJ1-2; the match to TRBD1 covers 7 bases. Trimming at V came to 0 bases and at J to 4 bases, leaving 5 bases not matched to a gene. Germline CDR1 reads SNHLY; CDR2 reads FYNNEI. The CDR3 contains 15 residues. The CDR3 DNA sequence: TGTGCCAGCAGTGAAGCATTCTGGGACAGCTATGGCTACACCTTC. Residues: CASSEAFWDSYGYTF.

This sequence joins TRBV29-1 and TRBJ1-5; the D gene is possibly TRBD2 (6 bases). The DNA end is more similar to TRBJ2-3, so the J call may be wrong. The germline CDR1 and CDR2 sequences are SQVTM and ANQGSEA. The CDR3 consists of 13 residues. CDR3 DNA: TGCAGCGTCACCGAGGGGAGGAATCAGCCCCAGTATTTT. It codes for CSVTEGRNQPQYF.

V and J are TRBV7-2 and TRBJ1-5; 7 positions match TRBD1. The CDR3 spans 15 residues. From germline, CDR1 is SGHTA and CDR2 FQGNSA. V lost 1 base and J lost 6; bases outside the gene matches: 6. In DNA form, the CDR3 reads TGTGCCAGCAGCTTAGAGAGGGGGCTGGTTCAGCCCCAGCATTTT. This sequence encodes CASSLERGLVQPQHF.

The V and J genes are TRBV5-1 and TRBJ1-4; D perhaps matches TRBD1 (6 bases). With 4 bases removed from V and 6 bases from J, the gap between germline ends came to 16 bases. The length of the CDR3 is 15 residues. Germline lookup yields CDR1 SGHRS and CDR2 YFSETQ. This CDR3 reads CASSVQPGVDEKLFF. CDR3 DNA sequence: TGCGCCAGCAGCGTACAGCCAGGGGTTGATGAAAAACTGTTTTTT.

Turning to this clone: One end of the junction fails to match germline, which may point to a read error. The CDR3 spells CASSFRGGFNTGELFF. CDR3 nucleotides: TGTGCCAGCAGCTTCCGCGGGGGATTCAACACCGGAGAGCTGTTTTTT. The rearrangement uses TRBV7-3 and TRBJ2-2; 7 bases match TRBD2. The CDR3 has 16 amino acids. Germline V gene data show CDR1 as SGHTA and CDR2 as FQGTGA. Full variable domain (remainder filled in from reference TRBV7-3 and TRBJ2-2): GAGVSQTPSNKVTEKGKYVELRCDPISGHTALYWYRQSLGQGPEFLIYFQGTGAADDSGLPNDRFFAVRPEGSVSTLKIQRTERGDSAVYLCASSFRGGFNTGELFFGEGSRLTVL.

The chain carries TRBV7-6 and TRBJ1-4, with TRBD1 matching 11 bases. Looked up from germline, CDR1 is SGHVS and CDR2 is FNYEAQ. Germline trimming cut 5 bases from V and 8 bases from J; bases unmatched to any gene: 4. This CDR3 has 14 residues. CDR3 region: CASSPGQGEEKLFF. In nucleotides, the CDR3 is TGTGCCAGCAGCCCGGGACAGGGGGAGGAAAAACTGTTTTTT.

This chain connects TRBV13 to TRBJ2-5; 8 positions agree with TRBD2. The germline V gene encodes CDR1 PRHDT and CDR2 FYEKMQ (reference sequence). The CDR3 contains 16 residues. V was clipped by 5 bases and J by 2 bases; unmatched bases: 10. DNA of the CDR3: TGTGCCAGCAGCCTCCCGGGAGAGCGGGAGCAAGAGACCCAGTACTTC. Protein: CASSLPGEREQETQYF.

This chain connects TRBV9 to TRBJ1-1; D is undetermined. This CDR3 is 15 amino acids long. Trimming took 1 base from V and 3 from J, leaving 13 bases between them. The V gene's germline CDR1 is SGDLS and CDR2 YYNGEE. CDR3 DNA: TGTGCCAGCAGCGTATTTCCAGAGGGTGACACTGAAGCTTTCTTT. Protein: CASSVFPEGDTEAFF.

The V and J genes are TRBV30 and TRBJ1-3, with D unclear. The V gene lost 3 bases and the J gene lost 0 bases, with 12 bases spanning the gap. Per germline, CDR1 GTSNPN and CDR2 SVGIG (reference sequence). CDR3 length equals 15 residues. The CDR3 nucleotides are TGTGCCTGGAGGAACAAGGGTAACTCTGGAAACACCATATATTTT. Residues: CAWRNKGNSGNTIYF.

On this clone itself: Different DNA sequences within this sample yield the same CDR3. This chain uses TRBV7-2 with TRBJ2-5, with 7 bases that match TRBD2. The CDR3 is 13 residues long. CDR1 SGHTA and CDR2 FQGNSA come from the germline V gene. Trimming removed 1 base from V and 11 bases from J; junction bases left unmatched: 7. This CDR3 is CASSLVERGVQYF. Here the CDR3 DNA reads TGTGCCAGCAGCTTAGTCGAGCGGGGCGTTCAGTACTTC. Supplemented by reference TRBV7-2 and TRBJ2-5, the full variable domain reads GAGVSQSPSNKVTEKGKDVELRCDPISGHTALYWYRQSLGQGLEFLIYFQGNSAPDKSGLPSDRFSAERTGGSVSTLTIQRTQQEDSAVYLCASSLVERGVQYFGPGTRLLVL.

This chain joins TRBV28 and TRBJ1-5, with TRBD1 matching 7 bases. V shed 6 bases, J shed 1 base, and the junction held 3 bases outside the gene matches. The CDR3 covers 14 residues. Germline V CDR1 and CDR2: MDHEN, SYDVKM. The CDR3 bases are TGTGCCAGCAGCTCAGGGGGGAGCAATCAGCCCCAGCATTTT. Translating it yields CASSSGGSNQPQHF.

The sample holds one count of this clone. The V call is TRBV6-5, the J call TRBJ1-3; the D is unclear. Germline CDR1 MNHEY, CDR2 SVGAGI. This CDR3 comprises 11 residues. Between the trimmed V and J ends, which lost 1 base and 8 bases, there was a span of 3 bases. The CDR3 region has the DNA TGTGCCAGCAGTTACTTAGACACCATATATTTT. Encoded protein: CASSYLDTIYF.

This clone was found once. This CDR3 is also generated by other DNA sequences in the sample. This sequence joins TRBV2 and TRBJ2-5; 7 bases are a match to TRBD2. The J segment lost 5 bases and the V segment lost 4 bases, leaving 10 bases of the junction unmatched. Germline V gives CDR1 SNHLY, CDR2 FYNNEI. CDR3 length equals 15 residues. The CDR3 reads CASSAPRGIGETQYF. In DNA form, the CDR3 reads TGTGCCAGCAGTGCCCCGCGGGGGATAGGGGAGACCCAGTACTTC.

In the case of this clone: One end of the junction does not line up with germline, which may come from a read error. The rearrangement uses TRBV5-1 and TRBJ1-1; 10 nucleotides agree with TRBD1. In germline, CDR1 is SGHRS, CDR2 YFSETQ. The CDR3 consists of 14 residues. The CDR3 coding sequence is TGCGTCAGCAGCTCGGGGGGACAGGGGATTAAAGCTTTCTTT. It translates to CVSSSGGQGIKAFF.